This TCR beta chain was sequenced during a study of blood T cell repertoires in COVID-19. Study information: COVID-19 samples collected from the United States, Italy and Spain covered acute and convalescent phases. Sample material is recorded as cDNA or gDNA derived from T cells, B-cell-depleted T cells, or PBMCs.

Germline loops: CDR1 LNHDA, CDR2 SQIVND (reference sequence). Trimming removed 1 base from V and 6 bases from J, with 10 bases in between. The length of the CDR3 is 14 residues. In the original analysis: Scientists estimated how many nucleated cells there were by amplifying reference gene primers. Profiling relied on immunoSEQ multiplex PCR, and the TCRdb table lists in-frame clones only, not all of them. The V and J calls and clone size were taken over from that table, and D and trimming were inferred from the DNA. The sample lists some 200,000 clones; 88% were seen once. V and J are TRBV19 and TRBJ1-5; TRBD1 is a possible D gene (6 bases). The sequenced material came from peripheral blood. The clonotype originates from a man between 40 and 49 years old with active or convalescent COVID-19. CDR3 sequence reads: CASSIGTVSQPQHF. The DNA for the CDR3 is TGTGCCAGTAGTATAGGGACAGTGTCTCAGCCCCAGCATTTT.